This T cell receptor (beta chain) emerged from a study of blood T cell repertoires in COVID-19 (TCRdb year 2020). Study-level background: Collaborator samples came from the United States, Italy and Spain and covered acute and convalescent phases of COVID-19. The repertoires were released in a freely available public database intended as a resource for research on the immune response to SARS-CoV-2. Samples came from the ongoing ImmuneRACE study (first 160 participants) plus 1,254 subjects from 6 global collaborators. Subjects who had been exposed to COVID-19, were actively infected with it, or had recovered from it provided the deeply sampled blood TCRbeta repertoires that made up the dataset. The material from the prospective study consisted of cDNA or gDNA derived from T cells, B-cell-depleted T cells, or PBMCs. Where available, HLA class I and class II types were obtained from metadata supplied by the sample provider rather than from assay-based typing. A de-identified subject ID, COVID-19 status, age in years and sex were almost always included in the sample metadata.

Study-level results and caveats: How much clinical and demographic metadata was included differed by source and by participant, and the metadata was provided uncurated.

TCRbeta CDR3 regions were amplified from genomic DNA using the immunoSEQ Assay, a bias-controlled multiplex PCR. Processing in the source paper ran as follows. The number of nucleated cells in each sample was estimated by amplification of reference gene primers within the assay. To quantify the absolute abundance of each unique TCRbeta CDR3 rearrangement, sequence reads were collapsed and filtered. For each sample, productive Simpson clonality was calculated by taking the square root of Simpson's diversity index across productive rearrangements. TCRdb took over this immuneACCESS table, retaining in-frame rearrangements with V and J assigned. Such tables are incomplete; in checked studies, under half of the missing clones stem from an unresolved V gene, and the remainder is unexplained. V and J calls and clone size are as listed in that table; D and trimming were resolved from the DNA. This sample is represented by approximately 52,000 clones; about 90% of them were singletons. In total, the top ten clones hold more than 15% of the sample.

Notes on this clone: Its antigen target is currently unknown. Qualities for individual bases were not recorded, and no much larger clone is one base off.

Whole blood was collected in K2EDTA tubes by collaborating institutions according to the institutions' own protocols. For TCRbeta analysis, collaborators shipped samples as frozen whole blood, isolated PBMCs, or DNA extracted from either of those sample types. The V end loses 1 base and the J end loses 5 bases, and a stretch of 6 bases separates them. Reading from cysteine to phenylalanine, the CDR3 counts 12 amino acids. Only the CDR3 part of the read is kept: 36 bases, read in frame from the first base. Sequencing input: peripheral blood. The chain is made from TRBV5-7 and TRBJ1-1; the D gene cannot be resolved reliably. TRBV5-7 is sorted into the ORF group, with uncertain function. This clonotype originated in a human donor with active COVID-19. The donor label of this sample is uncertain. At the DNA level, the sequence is TGTGCCAGCAGCTTGTACGGGACTGAAGCTTTCTTT. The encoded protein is CASSLYGTEAFF.